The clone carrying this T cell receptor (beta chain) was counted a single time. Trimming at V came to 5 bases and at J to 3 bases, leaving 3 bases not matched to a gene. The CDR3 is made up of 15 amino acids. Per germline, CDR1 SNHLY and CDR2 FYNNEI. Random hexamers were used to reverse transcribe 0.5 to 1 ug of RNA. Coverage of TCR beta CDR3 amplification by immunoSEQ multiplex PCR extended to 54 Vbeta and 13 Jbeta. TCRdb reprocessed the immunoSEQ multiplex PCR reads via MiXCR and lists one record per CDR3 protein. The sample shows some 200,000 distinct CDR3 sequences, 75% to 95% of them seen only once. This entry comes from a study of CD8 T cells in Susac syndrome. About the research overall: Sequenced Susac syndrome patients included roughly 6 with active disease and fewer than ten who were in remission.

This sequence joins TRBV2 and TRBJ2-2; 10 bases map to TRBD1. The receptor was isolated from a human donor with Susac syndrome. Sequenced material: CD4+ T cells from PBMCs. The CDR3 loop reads CASSPDRGYTGELFF. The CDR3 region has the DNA TGTGCCAGCAGTCCGGACAGGGGGTACACCGGGGAGCTGTTTTTT. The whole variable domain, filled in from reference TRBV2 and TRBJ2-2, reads EPEVTQTPSHQVTQMGQEVILRCVPISNHLYFYWYRQILGQKVEFLVSFYNNEISEKSEIFDDQFSVERPDGSNFTLKIRSTKLEDSAMYFCASSPDRGYTGELFFGEGSRLTVL.